This T cell receptor (beta chain) was observed in a study of regulatory T cells in long-lasting Graves disease. For TCR beta, libraries came from iRepertoire HTBI primers and Arm-PCR of CDR3 regions. TCRdb fed the multiplex PCR reads into MiXCR, producing one record per CDR3 protein. The table shows roughly 610,000 distinct CDR3 sequences, with about 16% occurring only once. Germline values: CDR1 SGHTA, CDR2 FQGTGA. V was pared by 5 bases and J by 10 bases, with 21 bases between. CDR3 length equals 15 residues. Specified time point: newly diagnosed GD, antithyroid drugs for less than 3 months. RNA from PBMCs was the source of the TCR library. These sequences were also reported in another study, on T cells in Graves' hyperthyroidism and ophthalmopathy.

This specimen was peripheral blood mononuclear cells (PBMCs), taken at new diagnosis, from a patient treated with antithyroid drugs. The V gene is TRBV7-3, the J gene TRBJ1-5; D is ambiguous. The sequence derives from a young man with Graves disease. CDR3 sequence (DNA): TGTGCCAGCAGCCCCAACGGTGTCGAGGTGTATCCCCAGCATTTT. Protein sequence: CASSPNGVEVYPQHF.